Following are 19 T cell receptor beta chains from one sample sequenced in a study of blood T cell repertoires in COVID-19. Data came from immunoSEQ multiplex PCR; TCRdb stores just in-frame clones and leaves some out. The table shows a few hundred thousand clones, with 85% occurring only once. Specimen: peripheral blood. Receptors were obtained from a woman in her late teens or twenties with acute or convalescent COVID-19.

This chain uses TRBV28 with TRBJ2-7, with D maybe TRBD1 (5 bases). Trimming pared 4 bases from V and 6 bases from J, leaving 19 bases between. The CDR3 consists of 15 residues. The V gene's germline CDR1 is MDHEN and CDR2 SYDVKM. The CDR3 DNA reads TGTGCCAGCAGTTGGACACGCGTTAAGGTCGGCGAGCAGTACTTC. Translation: CASSWTRVKVGEQYF.

V and J are TRBV7-9 and TRBJ1-2; 8 nucleotides agree with TRBD1. This CDR3 region has 13 residues. Germline CDR1 and CDR2: SEHNR and FQNEAQ (reference sequence). V lost 5 bases to trimming and J lost 8 bases; unmatched junction nucleotides: 7. DNA of the CDR3: TGTGCCAGCAGCGCCGGACAGGGACGGGGCTACACCTTC. Amino acid sequence: CASSAGQGRGYTF.

The chain recombines TRBV18 with TRBJ1-2, with 7 bases fitting TRBD1. The CDR3 is 13 amino acids. J gave up 3 bases and V 4 bases, and 2 bases lay outside the gene matches. CDR1 KGHSH and CDR2 LQKENI come from the germline V gene. CDR3 sequence reads: CASSQGQDYGYTF. The CDR3 coding sequence is TGTGCCAGCTCACAAGGACAGGACTATGGCTACACCTTC.

This chain connects TRBV2 to TRBJ1-4; 10 bases line up with TRBD1. The CDR3 is made up of 15 amino acids. V lost 8 bases and J lost 2; bases outside the gene matches: 5. The germline V gene has CDR1 SNHLY and CDR2 FYNNEI. The CDR3 DNA reads as TGTGCCAGCGGAGGACAGGGGGTGACTAATGAAAAACTGTTTTTT. The encoded protein is CASGGQGVTNEKLFF.

The genes are TRBV28 and TRBJ1-6; 7 bases fit TRBD1. V shed 6 bases and J 5 bases; nucleotides not matched to a gene: 4. Germline assignment: CDR1 MDHEN and CDR2 SYDVKM. The CDR3 totals 14 residues. The DNA for the CDR3 is TGTGCCAGCAGCCCCGGGACAGATAATTCACCCCTCCACTTT. This codes for CASSPGTDNSPLHF. Combining the CDR3 with reference TRBV28 and TRBJ1-6 gives the whole variable domain DVKVTQSSRYLVKRTGEKVFLECVQDMDHENMFWYRQDPGLGLRLIYFSYDVKMKEKGDIPEGYSVSREKKERFSLILESASTNQTSMYLCASSPGTDNSPLHFGNGTRLTVT.

Remarks on this clone: Other DNA sequences in the sample encode the same CDR3. The chain has TRBV2 and TRBJ1-5, with D hard to call. Trimming left V 6 bases short and J 2 bases short, with 5 bases between. In germline, CDR1 is SNHLY, CDR2 FYNNEI. This CDR3 region has 12 residues. This CDR3 is CASSRGNQPQHF. Here the CDR3 DNA reads TGTGCCAGCAGCCGGGGCAATCAGCCCCAGCATTTT.

This chain connects TRBV14 to TRBJ2-5; 9 bases align to TRBD2. This CDR3 contains 14 residues. In germline, CDR1 is SGHDN, CDR2 FVKESK. Losses at the gene ends were 3 bases for V and 4 bases for J; bases not matched to a gene: 3. CDR3 coding DNA: TGTGCCAGCAGCCACGGGACTAGCCGAGAGACCCAGTACTTC. Encoded protein: CASSHGTSRETQYF.

The chain recombines TRBV27 with TRBJ1-1, with unresolved D. V was trimmed by 6 bases and J by 6 bases, leaving 14 bases between them. This CDR3 has 13 amino acids. The germline V gene has CDR1 MNHEY and CDR2 SMNVEV (reference sequence). The CDR3 DNA reads as TGTGCCAGCAGGGGCCCTCCGATCTCTGAAGCTTTCTTT. It encodes CASRGPPISEAFF.

The chain couples TRBV2 to TRBJ2-5, with unresolved D. Germline CDR1 is SNHLY and CDR2 is FYNNEI. Trimming left V 7 bases short and J 1 base short, with 13 bases between. This CDR3 spans 14 amino acids. In DNA form, the CDR3 reads TGTGCCAGCACCGAGGTTTCCAGCCAAGAGACCCAGTACTTC. This sequence encodes CASTEVSSQETQYF.

The chain uses TRBV4-1 and TRBJ2-2; 13 bases line up with TRBD2. CDR1 MGHRA and CDR2 YSYEKL come from the germline V gene. Unmatched junction bases numbered 8, after V lost 2 bases and J lost 5 bases. This CDR3 has 18 residues. The CDR3 coding sequence is TGCGCCAGCAGCCAATTCTGGGGGACTAGCGGGAAAACCGGGGAGCTGTTTTTT. Its translation: CASSQFWGTSGKTGELFF.

J is TRBJ2-1 and V is TRBV7-3; 11 nucleotides line up with TRBD2. Germline-derived CDR1 and CDR2 are SGHTA and FQGTGA. The CDR3 totals 15 residues. J was trimmed by 7 bases and V by 1 base; bases with no gene match: 3. The CDR3 DNA follows: TGTGCCAGCAGCTTAAATCCTAGCGGGGGGAATGAGCAGTTCTTC. Translated, it gives CASSLNPSGGNEQFF.

The rearrangement joins TRBV20-1 to TRBJ1-2; 7 bases are a match to TRBD1. The CDR3 consists of 11 residues. Germline values: CDR1 DFQATT, CDR2 SNEGSKA (reference sequence). With V trimmed by 6 bases and J by 8 bases, 6 bases remained unmatched. The CDR3 loop is CSAQGMGGYTF. The DNA for the CDR3 is TGCAGTGCACAGGGGATGGGCGGCTACACCTTC.

The J gene is TRBJ2-7, the V gene TRBV5-1, with D hard to call. There are 13 residues in the CDR3. Germline V lookup: CDR1 SGHRS, CDR2 YFSETQ. With 3 bases removed from V and 4 bases from J, the gap between germline ends came to 11 bases. CDR3 in DNA: TGCGCCAGCAGCTCCGACACCCTGTACGAGCAGTACTTC. Residues: CASSSDTLYEQYF.

The chain recombines TRBV19 with TRBJ1-1; no definite D call. V was clipped by 7 bases and J by 5 bases, with 17 bases between them. Germline V gene lookup returns CDR1 LNHDA and CDR2 SQIVND (reference sequence). The CDR3 runs 14 residues. CDR3 sequence (DNA): TGTGCCAGTATTGGAGAATCCCTATGGACTGAAGCTTTCTTT. It specifies CASIGESLWTEAFF.

The J gene is TRBJ1-4, the V gene TRBV28; D call uncertain. The germline CDR1 and CDR2 sequences are MDHEN and SYDVKM. The ends were cut back, 3 bases at V and 5 bases at J, with 10 bases in the middle. The CDR3 consists of 14 residues. The DNA of the CDR3 is TGTGCCAGCAGTTTCTACGGACTAAATGAAAAACTGTTTTTT. It is translated as CASSFYGLNEKLFF. Filled out from reference TRBV28 and TRBJ1-4, the complete variable domain reads DVKVTQSSRYLVKRTGEKVFLECVQDMDHENMFWYRQDPGLGLRLIYFSYDVKMKEKGDIPEGYSVSREKKERFSLILESASTNQTSMYLCASSFYGLNEKLFFGSGTQLSVL.

V usage is TRBV2 and J usage is TRBJ2-2, with unresolved D. V lost 3 bases to trimming and J lost 3 bases, with 11 bases between them. In germline, CDR1 is SNHLY, CDR2 FYNNEI. The CDR3 covers 15 residues. CDR3 amino acids: CASSDNLQYTGELFF. CDR3 DNA sequence: TGTGCCAGCAGTGACAATTTACAATACACCGGGGAGCTGTTTTTT.

CDR3 in DNA: TGTGCCAGCAGCCAAGGGACAGTAGCCTACGAGCAGTACTTC. Translation gives CASSQGTVAYEQYF. The rearrangement links TRBV4-2 to TRBJ2-7; perhaps TRBD1 as D (6 bases). V was shortened by 1 base and J by 2 bases, with 9 bases between the two germline ends. The CDR3 contains 14 residues. The germline gives CDR1 LGHNA, CDR2 YNFKEQ.

The chain employs TRBV1 and TRBJ2-5; TRBD2 reflects the table's D call only, with no check against the DNA. TRBV1 counts as a pseudogene. The CDR3 spans 19 residues. The DNA of the CDR3 is TGCACCAGCAGCCAAGATCGGGCTAGCGGGGGGGCCTGGCAAGAGACCCAGTACTTC. It is translated as CTSSQDRASGGAWQETQYF.

This chain joins TRBV4-1 and TRBJ2-7, with 7 bases aligning to TRBD2. Germline lookup yields CDR1 MGHRA and CDR2 YSYEKL. Trimming at V came to 9 bases and at J to 7 bases, leaving 15 bases not matched to a gene. The CDR3 runs to 14 residues. CDR3 DNA: TGCGCCAGTACTAGCGACCAACCAACCGGGGAGCAGTACTTC. Its translation: CASTSDQPTGEQYF.